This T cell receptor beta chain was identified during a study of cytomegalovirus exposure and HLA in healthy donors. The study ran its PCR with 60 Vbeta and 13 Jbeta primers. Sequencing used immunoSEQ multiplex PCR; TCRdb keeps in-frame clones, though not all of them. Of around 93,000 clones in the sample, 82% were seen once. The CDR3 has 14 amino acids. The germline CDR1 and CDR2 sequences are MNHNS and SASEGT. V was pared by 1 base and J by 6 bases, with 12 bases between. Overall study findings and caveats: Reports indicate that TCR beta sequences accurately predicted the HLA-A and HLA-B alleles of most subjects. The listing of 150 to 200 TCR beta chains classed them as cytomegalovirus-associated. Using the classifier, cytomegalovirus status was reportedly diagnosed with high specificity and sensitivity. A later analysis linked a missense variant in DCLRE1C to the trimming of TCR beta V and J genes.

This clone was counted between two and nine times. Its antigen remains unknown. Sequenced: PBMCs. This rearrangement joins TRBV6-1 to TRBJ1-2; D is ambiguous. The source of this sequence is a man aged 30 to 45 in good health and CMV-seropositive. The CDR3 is CASSEGWRADGYTF. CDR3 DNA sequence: TGTGCCAGCAGTGAAGGGTGGAGGGCTGATGGCTACACCTTC.